This TCR beta chain appears in the sequencing data of a study of T cell repertoires in cytomegalovirus infection. In the study overall: Recently identified HLA-C-restricted and well-studied HLA-B-restricted CMV epitopes were used. Study results and limitations: Cumulative public TCR beta family frequency identified carriers of CMV plus the relevant HLA.

TCRdb used MiXCR to reprocess the reads, holding one entry per CDR3 protein. The repertoire holds 250,000 to 300,000 distinct CDR3 sequences, with roughly a fifth as singletons. Germline lookup yields CDR1 MDHEN and CDR2 SYDVKM. The length of the CDR3 is 13 residues. V lost 2 bases, J lost 5 bases, and 9 bases lay in between. With respect to this clonotype: The target antigen is unknown.

The sample in question was cultured PBMCs, obtained from culture after CMV antigen stimulation. This clonotype was obtained from a human donor in good health (CMV status not recorded). Some clones in this sample may be carry-over from other donors' samples. The chain joins TRBV28 to TRBJ1-2; D not resolved. CDR3 amino acids: CASSLLGTYGYTF. The CDR3 coding sequence is TGTGCCAGCAGTTTACTGGGTACTTATGGCTACACCTTC.